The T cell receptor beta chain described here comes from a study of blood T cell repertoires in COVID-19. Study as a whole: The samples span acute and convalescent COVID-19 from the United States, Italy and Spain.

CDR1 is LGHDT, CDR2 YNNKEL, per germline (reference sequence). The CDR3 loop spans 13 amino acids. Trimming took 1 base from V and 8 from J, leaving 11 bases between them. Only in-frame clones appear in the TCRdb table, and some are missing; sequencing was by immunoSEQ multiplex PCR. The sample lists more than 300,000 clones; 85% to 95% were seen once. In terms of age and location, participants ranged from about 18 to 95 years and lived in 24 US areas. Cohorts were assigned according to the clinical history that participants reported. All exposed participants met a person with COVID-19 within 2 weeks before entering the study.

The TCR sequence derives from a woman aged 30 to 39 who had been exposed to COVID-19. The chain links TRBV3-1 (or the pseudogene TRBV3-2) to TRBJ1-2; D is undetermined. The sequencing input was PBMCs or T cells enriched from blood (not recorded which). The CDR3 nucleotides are TGTGCCAGCAGCCAAGGCACCACAAAGGGCTACACCTTC. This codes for CASSQGTTKGYTF.